This is a list of T cell receptor beta chains from one sample in a study of a mutant IDH1 vaccine in newly diagnosed glioma. Profiled with immunoSEQ multiplex PCR; TCRdb holds only in-frame clones, not every one. The sample carries 30,000 to 40,000 clones, approximately 87% recorded once. What these receptors recognize is not known. Sequences were derived from PBMCs, sampled from a glioma patient whose treatment included an IDH1 peptide vaccine. All receptors derive from a woman in her twenties or thirties with glioma. The CDR3 runs from the conserved cysteine through the conserved F or W. Fields, in order: clone size, J gene, V gene, D gene, CDR3 DNA, CDR3 protein. A D gene is named only where the DNA matches it firmly. A clone size is listed for some rows: how often the clone was seen (once, few, many), or a class if it is expanded.

abundance: NA; j_gene: TRBJ2-2; v_gene: TRBV6-5; d_gene: NA; CDR3nt: TGTGCCAGCAGTTACTTGTGGGGTCCCGGGGAGCTGTTTTTT; CDR3aa: CASSYLWGPGELFF
abundance: few; j_gene: TRBJ1-6; v_gene: TRBV5-6; d_gene: TRBD1; CDR3nt: TGTGCCAGCAGCTTCATTACAGGGGGTAATTCACCCCTCCACTTT; CDR3aa: CASSFITGGNSPLHF
abundance: NA; j_gene: TRBJ1-1; v_gene: TRBV6-6; d_gene: TRBD1; CDR3nt: TGTGCCAGCAGGGACAGGGGTCTAGGCACTGAAGCTTTCTTT; CDR3aa: CASRDRGLGTEAFF
abundance: NA; j_gene: TRBJ2-7; v_gene: TRBV5-4; d_gene: TRBD1; CDR3nt: TGTGCCAGCAGCTTCGGACCGGGACAGGGGTACGAGCAGTACTTC; CDR3aa: CASSFGPGQGYEQYF
abundance: NA; j_gene: TRBJ2-5; v_gene: TRBV5-4; d_gene: NA; CDR3nt: TGTGCCAGCAGCGCGACAGAAGAGACCCAGTACTTC; CDR3aa: CASSATEETQYF
abundance: NA; j_gene: TRBJ1-1; v_gene: TRBV4-2; d_gene: NA; CDR3nt: TGTGCCAGCAGCCACGAGCCGACGGTTGAAGCTTTCTTT; CDR3aa: CASSHEPTVEAFF
abundance: NA; j_gene: TRBJ1-2; v_gene: TRBV5-4; d_gene: TRBD1; CDR3nt: TGTGCCAGCAGCTGGACAGGTACTAACTATGGCTACACCTTC; CDR3aa: CASSWTGTNYGYTF
abundance: NA; j_gene: TRBJ2-1; v_gene: TRBV29-1; d_gene: TRBD2; CDR3nt: TGCAGCGTTGAAGACGCGGGGGGGCTAGTAGGGGAGCAGTTCTTC; CDR3aa: CSVEDAGGLVGEQFF
abundance: NA; j_gene: TRBJ2-1; v_gene: TRBV30; d_gene: NA; CDR3nt: TGTGCCTGGAGTGGGGACCACAATGAGCAGTTCTTC; CDR3aa: CAWSGDHNEQFF
abundance: NA; j_gene: TRBJ1-2; v_gene: TRBV7-9; d_gene: NA; CDR3nt: TGTGCCAGCAGCTTCCCTGTTACAGGGTTGCATGGCTACACCTTC; CDR3aa: CASSFPVTGLHGYTF
abundance: NA; j_gene: TRBJ2-1; v_gene: TRBV25-1; d_gene: NA; CDR3nt: TGTGCCAGCGGAGGCAATGAGCAGTTCTTC; CDR3aa: CASGGNEQFF
abundance: NA; j_gene: TRBJ2-3; v_gene: TRBV6-1; d_gene: NA; CDR3nt: TGTGCCAGCAGCCGCGTTGGGGGGCTAGAAGATACGCAGTATTTT; CDR3aa: CASSRVGGLEDTQYF
abundance: few; j_gene: TRBJ2-7; v_gene: TRBV11-2; d_gene: NA; CDR3nt: TGTGCCAGCAGCTTAGGTACCTACGAGCAGTACTTC; CDR3aa: CASSLGTYEQYF
abundance: NA; j_gene: TRBJ2-7; v_gene: TRBV7-9; d_gene: TRBD1; CDR3nt: TGTGCCAGCAGCTTAGTAGGGGGCATCGCCTACGAGCAGTACTTC; CDR3aa: CASSLVGGIAYEQYF
abundance: few; j_gene: TRBJ1-1; v_gene: TRBV15; d_gene: TRBD1; CDR3nt: TGTGCCACCAGCGGCAGGGGGAGGACTGAAGCTTTCTTT; CDR3aa: CATSGRGRTEAFF
abundance: once; j_gene: TRBJ1-6; v_gene: TRBV7-9; d_gene: TRBD1; CDR3nt: TGTGCCAGCAGCGGTCGGACAGGGGCGAACAATTCACCCCTCCACTTT; CDR3aa: CASSGRTGANNSPLHF
abundance: once; j_gene: TRBJ2-2; v_gene: TRBV4-3; d_gene: TRBD2; CDR3nt: TGCGCCAGCAGCCCGGGACTAGCGGGGGCCGCGAACACCGGGGAGCTGTTTTTT; CDR3aa: CASSPGLAGAANTGELFF
abundance: once; j_gene: TRBJ2-7; v_gene: TRBV18; d_gene: NA; CDR3nt: TGTGCCAGCTCACCAACAGGGTCTCACGAGCAGTACTTC; CDR3aa: CASSPTGSHEQYF
abundance: NA; j_gene: TRBJ2-7; v_gene: TRBV5-1; d_gene: NA; CDR3nt: TGCGCCAGCAGCTTGGCCGAAAGCGAGCAGTACTTC; CDR3aa: CASSLAESEQYF
abundance: NA; j_gene: TRBJ1-3; v_gene: TRBV2; d_gene: NA; CDR3nt: TGTGCCAGCAGTGGATCTGGAAACACCATATATTTT; CDR3aa: CASSGSGNTIYF
abundance: NA; j_gene: TRBJ2-7; v_gene: TRBV7-2; d_gene: NA; CDR3nt: TGTGCCAGCAGCTTATCCGGGACTTTCGCGTACGAGCAGTACTTC; CDR3aa: CASSLSGTFAYEQYF
abundance: NA; j_gene: TRBJ1-2; v_gene: TRBV7-8; d_gene: TRBD1; CDR3nt: TGTGCCAGCAGCTTAGGGGACAGGAGAGGCTACACCTTC; CDR3aa: CASSLGDRRGYTF